What follows is one T cell receptor beta chain and its context. This entry is derived from a study of Ad26.COV2.S vaccination and SARS-CoV-2 variants. Germline CDR1 reads SNHLY; CDR2 reads FYNNEI. The CDR3 is 15 residues long. V lost 7 bases to trimming and J lost 3 bases; unmatched junction nucleotides: 5. TCRdb's copy holds only in-frame clones and misses some; the assay was immunoSEQ multiplex PCR. The table includes under 500,000 clones, 92% detected once. Treatment reported: roughly 18 received Ad26.COV2.S at low or high dose, single or two shots; about five received placebo; per-sample allocation not given. Sampling took place 63 days after the first vaccine or placebo injection. Recruitment in Boston yielded a donor of adult age, 18-55 years.

This receptor was obtained from a person aged 18-60 years who received the Ad26.COV2.S COVID-19 vaccine or a placebo. The gene calls are TRBV2 and TRBJ1-3; 11 bases map to TRBD1. The sequencing here drew on peripheral blood, taken in a trial of Ad26.COV2.S vaccine versus placebo. The CDR3 loop is CASIWTGGFGNTIYF. CDR3 DNA sequence: TGTGCCAGCATTTGGACAGGGGGCTTTGGAAACACCATATATTTT.